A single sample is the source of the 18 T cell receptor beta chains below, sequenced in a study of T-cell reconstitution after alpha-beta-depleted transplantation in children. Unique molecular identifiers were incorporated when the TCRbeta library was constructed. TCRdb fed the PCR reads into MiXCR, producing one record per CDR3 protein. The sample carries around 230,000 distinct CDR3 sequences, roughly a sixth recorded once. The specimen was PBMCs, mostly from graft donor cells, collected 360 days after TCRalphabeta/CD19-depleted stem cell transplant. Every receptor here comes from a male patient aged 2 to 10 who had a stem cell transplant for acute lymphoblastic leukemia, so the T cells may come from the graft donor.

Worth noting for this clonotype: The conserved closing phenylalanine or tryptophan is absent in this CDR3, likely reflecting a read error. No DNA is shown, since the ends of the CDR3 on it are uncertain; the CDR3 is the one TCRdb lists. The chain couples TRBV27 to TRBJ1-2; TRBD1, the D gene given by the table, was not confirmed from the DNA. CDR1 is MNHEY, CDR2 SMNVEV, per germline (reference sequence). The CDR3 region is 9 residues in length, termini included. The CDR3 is CASSSRDSH.

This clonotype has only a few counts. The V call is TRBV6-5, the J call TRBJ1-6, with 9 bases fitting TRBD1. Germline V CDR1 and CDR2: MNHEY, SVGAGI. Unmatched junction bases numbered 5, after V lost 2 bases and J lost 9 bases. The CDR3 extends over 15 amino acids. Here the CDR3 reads CASSYGGQGGSPLHF. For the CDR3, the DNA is TGTGCCAGCAGTTACGGGGGACAGGGTGGTTCACCCCTCCACTTT.

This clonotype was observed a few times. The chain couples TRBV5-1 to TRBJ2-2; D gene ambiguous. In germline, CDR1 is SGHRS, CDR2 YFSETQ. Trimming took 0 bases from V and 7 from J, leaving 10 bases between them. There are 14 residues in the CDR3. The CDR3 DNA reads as TGCGCCAGCAGCTTGGGGCCCGACGTCGGGGAGCTGTTTTTT. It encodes CASSLGPDVGELFF.

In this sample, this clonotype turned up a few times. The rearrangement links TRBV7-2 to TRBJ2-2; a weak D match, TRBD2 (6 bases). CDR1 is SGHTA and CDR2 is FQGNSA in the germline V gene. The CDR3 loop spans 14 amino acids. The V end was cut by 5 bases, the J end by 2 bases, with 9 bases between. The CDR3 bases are TGTGCCAGCAGCAGAGGGACTAACACCGGGGAGCTGTTTTTT. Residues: CASSRGTNTGELFF.

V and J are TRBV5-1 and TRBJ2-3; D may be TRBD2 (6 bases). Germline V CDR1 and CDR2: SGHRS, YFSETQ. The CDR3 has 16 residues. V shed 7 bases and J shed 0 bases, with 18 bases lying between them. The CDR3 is CASSLLATPSTDTQYF. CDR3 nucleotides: TGCGCCAGCTCGCTGCTAGCGACGCCCAGCACAGATACGCAGTATTTT.

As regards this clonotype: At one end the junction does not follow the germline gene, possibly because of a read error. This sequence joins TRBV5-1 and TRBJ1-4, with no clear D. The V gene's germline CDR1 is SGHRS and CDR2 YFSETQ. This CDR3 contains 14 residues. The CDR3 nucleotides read TGCGCCAGCAGCTTGGGTGTCAGAAACGCCCCCTTCAGTTTT. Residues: CASSLGVRNAPFSF.

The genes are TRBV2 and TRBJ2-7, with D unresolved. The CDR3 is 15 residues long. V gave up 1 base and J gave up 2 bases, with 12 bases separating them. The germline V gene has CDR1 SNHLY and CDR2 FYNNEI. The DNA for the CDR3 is TGTGCCAGCAGTGAAGGGCCCCCCATCACCTACGAGCAGTACTTC. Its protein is CASSEGPPITYEQYF.

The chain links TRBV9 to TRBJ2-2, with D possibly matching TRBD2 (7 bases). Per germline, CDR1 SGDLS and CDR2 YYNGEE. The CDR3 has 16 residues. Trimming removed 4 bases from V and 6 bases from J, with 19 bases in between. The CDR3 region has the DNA TGTGCCAGCAGCCCGGGGGGCGGGGTAACGCCCGGGGAGCTGTTTTTT. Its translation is CASSPGGGVTPGELFF.

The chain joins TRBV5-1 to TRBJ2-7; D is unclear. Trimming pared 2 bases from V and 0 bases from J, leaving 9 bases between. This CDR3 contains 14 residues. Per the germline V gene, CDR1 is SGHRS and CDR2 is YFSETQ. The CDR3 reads CASSFLKGSYEQYF. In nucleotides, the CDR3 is TGCGCCAGCAGCTTCCTAAAAGGCTCCTACGAGCAGTACTTC. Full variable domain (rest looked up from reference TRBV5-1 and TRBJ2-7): KAGVTQTPRYLIKTRGQQVTLSCSPISGHRSVSWYQQTPGQGLQFLFEYFSETQRNKGNFPGRFSGRQFSNSRSEMNVSTLELGDSALYLCASSFLKGSYEQYFGPGTRLTVT.

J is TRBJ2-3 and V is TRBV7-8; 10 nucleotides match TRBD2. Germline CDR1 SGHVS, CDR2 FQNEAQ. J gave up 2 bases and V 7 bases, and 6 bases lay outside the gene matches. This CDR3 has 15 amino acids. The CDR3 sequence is CASTSLAGTTDTQYF. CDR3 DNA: TGTGCCAGCACCTCACTAGCGGGGACCACAGATACGCAGTATTTT.

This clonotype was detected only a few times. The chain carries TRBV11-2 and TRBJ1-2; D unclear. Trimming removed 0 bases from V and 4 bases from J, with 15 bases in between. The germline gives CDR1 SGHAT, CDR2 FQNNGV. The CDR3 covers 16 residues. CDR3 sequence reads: CASSLEAETYLYGYTF. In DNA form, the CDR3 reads TGTGCCAGCAGCTTAGAGGCAGAAACCTATCTCTATGGCTACACCTTC.

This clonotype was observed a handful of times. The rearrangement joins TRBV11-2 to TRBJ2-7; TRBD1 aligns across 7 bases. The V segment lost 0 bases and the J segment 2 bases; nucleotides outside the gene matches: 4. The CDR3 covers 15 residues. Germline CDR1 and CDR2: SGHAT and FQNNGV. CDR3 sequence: CASSLEGQITYEQYF. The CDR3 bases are TGTGCCAGCAGCTTAGAGGGACAGATTACCTACGAGCAGTACTTC.

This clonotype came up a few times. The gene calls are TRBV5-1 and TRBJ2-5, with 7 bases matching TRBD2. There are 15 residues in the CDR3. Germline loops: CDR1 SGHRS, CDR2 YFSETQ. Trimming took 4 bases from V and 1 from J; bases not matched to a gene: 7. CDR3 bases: TGCGCCAGCAGCCCTTACCCGGGGGGCCAAGAGACCCAGTACTTC. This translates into CASSPYPGGQETQYF. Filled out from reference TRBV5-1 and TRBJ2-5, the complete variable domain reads KAGVTQTPRYLIKTRGQQVTLSCSPISGHRSVSWYQQTPGQGLQFLFEYFSETQRNKGNFPGRFSGRQFSNSRSEMNVSTLELGDSALYLCASSPYPGGQETQYFGPGTRLLVL.

CDR3 residues: CASSAGSQNSPLHF. The CDR3 region has the DNA TGCGCCAGCTCCGCAGGGTCACAAAATTCACCCCTCCACTTT. V is TRBV10-1 and J is TRBJ1-6; possible D gene TRBD1, 5 bases. V lost 8 bases, J lost 7 bases, and 15 bases lay in between. Germline CDR1 WNHNN, CDR2 SYGVQD (reference sequence). The CDR3 spans 14 residues.

The CDR3 region is CASSLALAGGTNNEQFF. The CDR3 region has the DNA TGTGCCAGCAGCTTAGCACTAGCGGGGGGAACGAACAATGAGCAGTTCTTC. The chain links TRBV7-2 to TRBJ2-1, with 12 bases aligning to TRBD2. Germline V lookup: CDR1 SGHTA, CDR2 FQGNSA. Trimming cost V 0 bases and J 5 bases; bases outside gene matches: 5. The length of the CDR3 is 17 residues.

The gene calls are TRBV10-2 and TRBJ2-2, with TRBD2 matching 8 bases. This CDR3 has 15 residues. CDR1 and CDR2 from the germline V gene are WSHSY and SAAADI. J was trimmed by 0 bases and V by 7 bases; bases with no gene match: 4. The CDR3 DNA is TGCGCCAGCAACGGAGCGGGGGCGAACACCGGGGAGCTGTTTTTT. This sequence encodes CASNGAGANTGELFF.

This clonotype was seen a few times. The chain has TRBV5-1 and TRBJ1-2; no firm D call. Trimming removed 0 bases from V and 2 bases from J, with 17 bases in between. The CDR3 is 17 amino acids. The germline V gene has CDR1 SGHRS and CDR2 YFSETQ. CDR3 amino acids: CASSLDGRIRYNYGYTF. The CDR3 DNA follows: TGCGCCAGCAGCTTGGATGGACGGATACGTTACAACTATGGCTACACCTTC. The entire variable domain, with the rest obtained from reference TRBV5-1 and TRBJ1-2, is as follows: KAGVTQTPRYLIKTRGQQVTLSCSPISGHRSVSWYQQTPGQGLQFLFEYFSETQRNKGNFPGRFSGRQFSNSRSEMNVSTLELGDSALYLCASSLDGRIRYNYGYTFGSGTRLTVV.

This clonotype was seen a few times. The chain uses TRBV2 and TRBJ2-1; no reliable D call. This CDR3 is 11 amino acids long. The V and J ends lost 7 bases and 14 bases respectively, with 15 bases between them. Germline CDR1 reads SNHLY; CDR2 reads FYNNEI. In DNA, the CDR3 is TGTGCCAGCATTGAGATACCTTCAGAGTTCTTC. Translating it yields CASIEIPSEFF. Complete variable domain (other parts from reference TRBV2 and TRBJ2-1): EPEVTQTPSHQVTQMGQEVILRCVPISNHLYFYWYRQILGQKVEFLVSFYNNEISEKSEIFDDQFSVERPDGSNFTLKIRSTKLEDSAMYFCASIEIPSEFFGPGTRLTVL.